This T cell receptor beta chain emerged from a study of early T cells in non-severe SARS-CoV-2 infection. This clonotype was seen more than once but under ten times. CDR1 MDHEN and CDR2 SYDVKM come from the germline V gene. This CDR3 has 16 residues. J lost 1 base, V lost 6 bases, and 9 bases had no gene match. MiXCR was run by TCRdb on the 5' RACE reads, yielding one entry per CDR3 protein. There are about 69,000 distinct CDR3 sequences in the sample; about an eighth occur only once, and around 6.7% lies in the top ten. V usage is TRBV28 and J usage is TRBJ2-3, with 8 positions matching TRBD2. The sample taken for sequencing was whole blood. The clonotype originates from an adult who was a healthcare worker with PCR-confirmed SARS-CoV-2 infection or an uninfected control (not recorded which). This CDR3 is CASSPTWGLGTDTQYF. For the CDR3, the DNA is TGTGCCAGCAGCCCGACATGGGGACTAGGCACAGATACGCAGTATTTT.